Listed here is a single TCR beta chain. Its antigen remains unidentified. This sample is part of a study of graft-versus-host responses after intestinal transplantation. Overall study context: Multivisceral, liver-intestinal, or isolated intestinal grafts were transplanted into recipients. After anti-thymocyte globulin induction, recipients took tacrolimus and steroids for around 3 years.

Points from the study as a whole: Elevated graft-versus-host to host-versus-graft clonal ratios in allografts were recorded for patients with graft-donor T cell macrochimerism. Detection of GvH clones occurred in recipient marrow, and some had their first appearance in ileum or blood.

The CDR3 loop spans 12 amino acids. Germline CDR1 and CDR2: MNHNY and SVGAGI (reference sequence). V lost 6 bases to trimming and J lost 5 bases; unmatched junction nucleotides: 2. The repertoire was sequenced with immunoSEQ multiplex PCR; TCRdb's copy has only in-frame clones and lacks some. The sample gives roughly 89,000 clones, around 90% of which show up once; more than 0.15% is in the top ten. The receptor's source is a human donor who received an intestinal transplant. The sample in question was unstimulated CD4+ T cells sorted from spleen or lymph node cells, obtained before intestinal transplant. The rearrangement joins TRBV6-6 to TRBJ1-1, with 8 bases lining up with TRBD1. CDR3 sequence: CASRDRETEAFF. The CDR3 DNA sequence: TGTGCCAGCAGGGACAGGGAAACTGAAGCTTTCTTT.